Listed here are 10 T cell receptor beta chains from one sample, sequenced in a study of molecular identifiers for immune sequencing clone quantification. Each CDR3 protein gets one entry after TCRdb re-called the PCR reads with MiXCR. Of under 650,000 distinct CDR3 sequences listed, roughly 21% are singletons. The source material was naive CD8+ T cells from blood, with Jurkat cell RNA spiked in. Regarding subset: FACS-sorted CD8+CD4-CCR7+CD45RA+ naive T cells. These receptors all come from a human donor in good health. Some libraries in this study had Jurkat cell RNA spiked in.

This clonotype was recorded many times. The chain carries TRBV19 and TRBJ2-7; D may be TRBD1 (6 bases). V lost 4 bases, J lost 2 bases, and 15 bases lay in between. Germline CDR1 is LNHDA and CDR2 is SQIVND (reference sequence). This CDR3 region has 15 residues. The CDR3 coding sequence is TGTGCCAGTAGTACCTCGACAGGTGCTCCCTACGAGCAGTACTTC. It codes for CASSTSTGAPYEQYF.

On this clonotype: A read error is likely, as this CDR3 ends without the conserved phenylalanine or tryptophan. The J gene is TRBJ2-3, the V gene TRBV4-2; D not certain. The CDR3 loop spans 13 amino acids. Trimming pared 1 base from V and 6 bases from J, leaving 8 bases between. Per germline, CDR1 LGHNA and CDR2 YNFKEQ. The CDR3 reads CASSQVTGDTQYL. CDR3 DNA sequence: TGTGCCAGCAGCCAAGTGACCGGCGATACGCAGTATCTT.

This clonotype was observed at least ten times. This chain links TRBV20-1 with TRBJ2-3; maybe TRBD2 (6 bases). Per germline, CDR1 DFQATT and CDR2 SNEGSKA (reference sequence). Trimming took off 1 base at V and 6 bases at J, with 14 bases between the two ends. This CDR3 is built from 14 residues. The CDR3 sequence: CSARASKGRDTQYF. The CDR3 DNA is TGCAGTGCTAGAGCAAGCAAGGGGAGGGATACGCAGTATTTT.

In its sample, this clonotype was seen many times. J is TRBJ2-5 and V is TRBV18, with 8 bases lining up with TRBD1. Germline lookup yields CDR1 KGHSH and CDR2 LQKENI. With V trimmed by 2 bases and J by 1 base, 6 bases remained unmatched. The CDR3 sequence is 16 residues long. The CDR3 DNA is TGTGCCAGCTCACCAAGGACAGGGATAACCCAAGAGACCCAGTACTTC. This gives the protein CASSPRTGITQETQYF.

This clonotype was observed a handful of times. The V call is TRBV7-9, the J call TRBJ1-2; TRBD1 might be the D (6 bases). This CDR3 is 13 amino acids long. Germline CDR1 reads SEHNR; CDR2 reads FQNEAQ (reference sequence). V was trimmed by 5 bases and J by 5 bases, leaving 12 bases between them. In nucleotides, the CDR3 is TGTGCCAGCAGCCCAGCAGGGGAGTATGGCTACACCTTC. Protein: CASSPAGEYGYTF.

The CDR3 region has the DNA TGTGCCAGCAGCGTATTTAGCGGGAGAGGTCAAGAGACCCAGTACTTC. Encoded protein: CASSVFSGRGQETQYF. The genes are TRBV7-6 and TRBJ2-5; TRBD2 matches 9 bases. CDR3 length equals 16 residues. In germline, CDR1 is SGHVS, CDR2 FNYEAQ. Trimming at V came to 5 bases and at J to 2 bases, leaving 9 bases not matched to a gene.

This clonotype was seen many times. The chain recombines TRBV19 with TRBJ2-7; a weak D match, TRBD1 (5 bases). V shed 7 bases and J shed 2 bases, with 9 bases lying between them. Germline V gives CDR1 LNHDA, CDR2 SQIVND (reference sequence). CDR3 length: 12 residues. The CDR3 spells CASTDRAYEQYF. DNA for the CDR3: TGTGCCAGTACCGACAGAGCCTACGAGCAGTACTTC.

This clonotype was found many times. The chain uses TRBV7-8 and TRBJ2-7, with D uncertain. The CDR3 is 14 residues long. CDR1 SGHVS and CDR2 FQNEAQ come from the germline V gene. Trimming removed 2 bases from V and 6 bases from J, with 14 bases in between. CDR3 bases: TGTGCCAGCAGCTTACCCCCAGGCCCCGGCGAGCAGTACTTC. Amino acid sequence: CASSLPPGPGEQYF.

The CDR3 here is CASSFSGITYNEQFF. The CDR3 nucleotides read TGTGCCAGCAGCTTTAGCGGGATAACCTACAATGAGCAGTTCTTC. The chain uses TRBV11-2 and TRBJ2-1; 8 nucleotides align to TRBD2. CDR3 length: 15 residues. J lost 2 bases, V lost 3 bases, and 3 bases had no gene match. CDR1 and CDR2 from the germline V gene are SGHAT and FQNNGV.

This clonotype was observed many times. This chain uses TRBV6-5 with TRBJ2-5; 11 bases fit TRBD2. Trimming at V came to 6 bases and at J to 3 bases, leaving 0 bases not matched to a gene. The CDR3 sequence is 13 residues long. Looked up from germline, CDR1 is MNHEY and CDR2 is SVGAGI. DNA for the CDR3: TGTGCCAGCAGACTAGCGGGGGAAGAGACCCAGTACTTC. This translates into CASRLAGEETQYF.